This paragraph covers one T cell receptor (beta chain) sequence. This specimen belongs to a study of blood T cell repertoires in COVID-19. Study-wide context: From T cells, B-cell-depleted T cells, or PBMCs came the material, which was cDNA or gDNA.

Original handling: Estimation of nucleated cell counts relied on the amplification of reference gene primers. Clones were read by immunoSEQ multiplex PCR, and TCRdb kept only the in-frame ones, dropping some. V and J calls and clone size follow that table, whereas D and trimming were derived from the DNA. The data contain fewer than 350,000 clones, roughly 85% of them seen just once; the ten biggest clones take up about 4.2%. Study members were between about 18 and 100 years old and lived in 20 to 30 US regions. Participant reports of clinical history set cohort assignment. Per germline, CDR1 SQVTM and CDR2 ANQGSEA. CDR3 length: 12 amino acids. Trimming removed 6 bases at V and 7 bases at J, with 16 bases between.

Sample: PBMCs or T cells enriched from blood (not recorded which). The chain combines TRBV29-1 with TRBJ2-7; D is possibly TRBD1 (5 bases). The sequence was obtained from a woman in her thirties or forties with acute COVID-19. The CDR3 spells CSVLRGPGEQYF. CDR3 coding DNA: TGCAGCGTCCTAAGGGGTCCTGGGGAGCAGTACTTC.